The following is a T cell receptor beta chain sequence with its context. As yet, its antigen is unknown. The data were taken from a study of CD8 T cell repertoires and HIV-1 epitope variants. The overall study: Separate wells received one of Twenty-five Gag or Nef variant peptides. Controls were a CMV, EBV and flu peptide pool, Ebola AY9 negative control, and no-peptide well.

Only in-frame clones appear in the TCRdb table, and some are missing; sequencing was by immunoSEQ multiplex PCR. In the table there are 4,500 to 6,000 clones, approximately 63% of which are singletons. Germline assignment: CDR1 SGHVS and CDR2 FQNEAQ. The CDR3 is made up of 16 amino acids. Losses at the gene ends were 4 bases for V and 8 bases for J; bases not matched to a gene: 8. The study, taken as a whole, reports: The TAALDMSHF plasma variant had no responses, unlike KF9 (roughly 5 clonotypes) and HW9 (one). The assay identified only TCR beta chains of antigen-proliferating T cells.

The TCR was taken from a male donor with HIV. Material for sequencing was cultured CD8+ T cells derived from PBMCs. The rearrangement links TRBV7-8 to TRBJ2-1; 13 bases agree with TRBD2. Written as DNA, the CDR3 is TGTGCCAGCAGCTCGGGACTAGCGGGACCCACCGATGAGCAGTTCTTC. The encoded protein is CASSSGLAGPTDEQFF.